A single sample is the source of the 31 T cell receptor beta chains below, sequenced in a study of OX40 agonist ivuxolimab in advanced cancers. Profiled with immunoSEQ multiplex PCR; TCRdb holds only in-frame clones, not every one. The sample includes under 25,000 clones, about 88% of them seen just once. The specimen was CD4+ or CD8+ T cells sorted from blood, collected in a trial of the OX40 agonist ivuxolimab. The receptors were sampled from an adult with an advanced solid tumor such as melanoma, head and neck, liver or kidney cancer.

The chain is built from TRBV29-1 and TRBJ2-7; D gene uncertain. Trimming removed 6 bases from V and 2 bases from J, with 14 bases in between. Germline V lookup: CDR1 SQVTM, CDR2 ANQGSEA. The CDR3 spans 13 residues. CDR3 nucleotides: TGCAGCGTCCACTCCACTACCGCCTACGAGCAGTACTTC. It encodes CSVHSTTAYEQYF.

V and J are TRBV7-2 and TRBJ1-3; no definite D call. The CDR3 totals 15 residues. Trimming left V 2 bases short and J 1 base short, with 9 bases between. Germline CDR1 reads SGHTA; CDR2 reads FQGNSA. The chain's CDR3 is CASSLMGFSGNTIYF. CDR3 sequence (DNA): TGTGCCAGCAGCTTAATGGGGTTTTCTGGAAACACCATATATTTT.

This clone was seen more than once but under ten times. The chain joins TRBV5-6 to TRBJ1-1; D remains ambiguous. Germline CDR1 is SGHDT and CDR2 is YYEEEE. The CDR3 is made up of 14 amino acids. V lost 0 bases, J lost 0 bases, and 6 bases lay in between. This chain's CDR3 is CASSLGALNTEAFF. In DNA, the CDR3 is TGTGCCAGCAGCTTGGGGGCGTTGAACACTGAAGCTTTCTTT.

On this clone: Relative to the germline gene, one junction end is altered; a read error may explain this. CDR3 protein: CVSIGTGYEQYF. The CDR3, as DNA: TGTGTCAGCATTGGGACAGGTTACGAGCAGTACTTC. The chain has TRBV6-1 and TRBJ2-7, with 8 bases lining up with TRBD1. The CDR3 has 12 amino acids. Germline values: CDR1 MNHNS, CDR2 SASEGT.

CDR3 sequence reads: CASSPGRGADTQYF. CDR3 sequence (DNA): TGTGCCAGCAGCCCTGGGCGCGGCGCAGATACGCAGTATTTT. The V call is TRBV7-9, the J call TRBJ2-3, with D unresolved. Germline V gene sequence: CDR1 SEHNR, CDR2 FQNEAQ (reference sequence). Trimming took off 5 bases at V and 4 bases at J, with 13 bases between the two ends. CDR3 length: 14 amino acids.

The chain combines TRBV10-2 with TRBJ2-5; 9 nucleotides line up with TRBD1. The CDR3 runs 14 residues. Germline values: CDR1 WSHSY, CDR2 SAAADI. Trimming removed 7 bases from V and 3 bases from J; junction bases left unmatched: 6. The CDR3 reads CASTDRGKKETQYF. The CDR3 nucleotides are TGCGCCAGCACAGACAGGGGGAAGAAAGAGACCCAGTACTTC.

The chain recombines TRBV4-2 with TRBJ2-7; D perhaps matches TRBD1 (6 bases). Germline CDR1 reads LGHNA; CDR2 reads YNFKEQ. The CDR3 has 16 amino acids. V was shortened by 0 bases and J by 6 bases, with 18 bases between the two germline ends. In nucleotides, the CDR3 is TGTGCCAGCAGCCAAGATGTCAGGGGATCCCTTCGCGAGCAGTACTTC. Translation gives CASSQDVRGSLREQYF.

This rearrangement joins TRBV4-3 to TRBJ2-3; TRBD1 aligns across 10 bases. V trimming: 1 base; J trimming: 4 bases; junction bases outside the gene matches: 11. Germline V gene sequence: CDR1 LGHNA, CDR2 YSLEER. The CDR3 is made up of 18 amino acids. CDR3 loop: CASSQGMGGTGAADTQYF. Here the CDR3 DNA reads TGCGCCAGCAGCCAAGGAATGGGGGGGACAGGGGCAGCAGATACGCAGTATTTT.

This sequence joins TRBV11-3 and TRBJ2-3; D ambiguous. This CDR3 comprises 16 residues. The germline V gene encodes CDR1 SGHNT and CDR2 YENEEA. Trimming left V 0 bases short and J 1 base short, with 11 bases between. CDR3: CASSLERRLGTDTQYF. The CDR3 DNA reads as TGTGCCAGCAGCTTAGAAAGGCGTCTGGGCACAGATACGCAGTATTTT.

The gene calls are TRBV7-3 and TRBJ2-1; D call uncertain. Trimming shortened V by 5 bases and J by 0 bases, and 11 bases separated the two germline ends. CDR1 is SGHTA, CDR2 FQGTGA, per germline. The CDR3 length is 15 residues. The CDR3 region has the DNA TGTGCCAGCAGCCCGTATCTAGGCTCCTACAATGAGCAGTTCTTC. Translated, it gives CASSPYLGSYNEQFF.

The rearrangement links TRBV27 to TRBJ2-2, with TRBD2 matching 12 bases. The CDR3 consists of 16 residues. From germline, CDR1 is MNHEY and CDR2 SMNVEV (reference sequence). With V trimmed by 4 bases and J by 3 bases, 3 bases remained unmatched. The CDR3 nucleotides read TGTGCCAGCAGTTCGAGACTAGCGGGAGACACCGGGGAGCTGTTTTTT. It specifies CASSSRLAGDTGELFF.

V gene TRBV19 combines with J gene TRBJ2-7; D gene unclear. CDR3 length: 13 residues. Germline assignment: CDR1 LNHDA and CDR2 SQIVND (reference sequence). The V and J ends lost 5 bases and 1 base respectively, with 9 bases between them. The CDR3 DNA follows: TGTGCCAGTAGTTTAAAGTCATCCTACGAGCAGTACTTC. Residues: CASSLKSSYEQYF. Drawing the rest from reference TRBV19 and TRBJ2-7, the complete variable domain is DGGITQSPKYLFRKEGQNVTLSCEQNLNHDAMYWYRQDPGQGLRLIYYSQIVNDFQKGDIAEGYSVSREKKESFPLTVTSAQKNPTAFYLCASSLKSSYEQYFGPGTRLTVT.

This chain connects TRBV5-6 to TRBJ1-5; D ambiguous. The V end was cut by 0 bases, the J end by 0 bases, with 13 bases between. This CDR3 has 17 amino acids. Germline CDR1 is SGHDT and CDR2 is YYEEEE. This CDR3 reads CASSLGSPIYSNQPQHF. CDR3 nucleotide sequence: TGTGCCAGCAGCTTGGGGTCTCCAATCTATAGCAATCAGCCCCAGCATTTT.

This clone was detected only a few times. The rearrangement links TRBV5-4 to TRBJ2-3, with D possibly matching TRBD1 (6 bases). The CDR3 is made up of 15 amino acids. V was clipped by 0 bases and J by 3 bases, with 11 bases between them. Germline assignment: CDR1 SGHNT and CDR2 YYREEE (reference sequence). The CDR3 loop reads CASSLAPGHTDTQYF. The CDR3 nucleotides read TGTGCCAGCAGCTTGGCCCCGGGACATACAGATACGCAGTATTTT.

CDR3 protein: CASMGQAKVHTQYF. CDR3 DNA: TGTGCCAGCATGGGGCAGGCAAAGGTTCATACGCAGTATTTT. The chain recombines TRBV5-6 with TRBJ2-3; D perhaps matches TRBD1 (5 bases). V shed 6 bases and J shed 7 bases, with 18 bases lying between them. The CDR3 is made up of 14 amino acids. CDR1 is SGHDT and CDR2 is YYEEEE in the germline V gene.

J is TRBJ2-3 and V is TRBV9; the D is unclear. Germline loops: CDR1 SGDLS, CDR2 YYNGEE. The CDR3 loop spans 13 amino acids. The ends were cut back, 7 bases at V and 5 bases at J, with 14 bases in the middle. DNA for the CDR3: TGTGCCAGCTCGGCTCCCTTGGAAGATACGCAGTATTTT. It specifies CASSAPLEDTQYF.

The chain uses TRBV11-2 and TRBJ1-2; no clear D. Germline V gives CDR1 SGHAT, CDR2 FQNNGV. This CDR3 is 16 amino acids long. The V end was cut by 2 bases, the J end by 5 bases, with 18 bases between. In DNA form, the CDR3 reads TGTGCCAGCAGCTTAAATGCCCCAACGTTCGGTTATGGCTACACCTTC. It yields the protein CASSLNAPTFGYGYTF. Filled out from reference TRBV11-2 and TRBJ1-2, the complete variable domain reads EAGVAQSPRYKIIEKRQSVAFWCNPISGHATLYWYQQILGQGPKLLIQFQNNGVVDDSQLPKDRFSAERLKGVDSTLKIQPAKLEDSAVYLCASSLNAPTFGYGYTFGSGTRLTVV.

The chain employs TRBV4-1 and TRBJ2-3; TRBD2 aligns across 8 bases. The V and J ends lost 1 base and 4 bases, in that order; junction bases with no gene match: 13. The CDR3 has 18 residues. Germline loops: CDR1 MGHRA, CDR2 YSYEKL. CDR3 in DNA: TGCGCCAGCAGCCAAGGGTGGGTGGCGGGAGGATTAGCAGATACGCAGTATTTT. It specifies CASSQGWVAGGLADTQYF.

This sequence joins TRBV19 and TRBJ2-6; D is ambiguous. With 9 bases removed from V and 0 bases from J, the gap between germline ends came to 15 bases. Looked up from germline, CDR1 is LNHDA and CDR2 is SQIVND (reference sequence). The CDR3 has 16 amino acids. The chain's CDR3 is CASRMSKRSGANVLTF. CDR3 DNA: TGTGCCAGCCGAATGAGCAAACGCTCTGGGGCCAACGTCCTGACTTTC.

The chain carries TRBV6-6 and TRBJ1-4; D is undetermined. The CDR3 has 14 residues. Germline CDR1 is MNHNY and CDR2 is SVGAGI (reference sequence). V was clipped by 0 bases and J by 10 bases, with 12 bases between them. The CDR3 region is CASSYSIRSAKLFF. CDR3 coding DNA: TGTGCCAGCAGTTACTCGATCCGGTCCGCAAAACTGTTTTTT.

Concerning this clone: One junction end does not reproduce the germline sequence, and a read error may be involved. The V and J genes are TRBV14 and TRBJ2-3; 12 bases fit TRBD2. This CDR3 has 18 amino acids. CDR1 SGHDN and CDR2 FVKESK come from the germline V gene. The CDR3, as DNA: TGTGCCAGCAGCCAAGACATCCTAGCGGGAGGGAGCACAGGTACGCAGTATTTT. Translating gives CASSQDILAGGSTGTQYF.

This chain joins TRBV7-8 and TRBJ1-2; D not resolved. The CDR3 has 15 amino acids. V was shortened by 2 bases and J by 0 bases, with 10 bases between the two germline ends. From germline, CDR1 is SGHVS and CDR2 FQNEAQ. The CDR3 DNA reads TGTGCCAGCAGCTTAACCAGAACTGCTAACTATGGCTACACCTTC. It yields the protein CASSLTRTANYGYTF.

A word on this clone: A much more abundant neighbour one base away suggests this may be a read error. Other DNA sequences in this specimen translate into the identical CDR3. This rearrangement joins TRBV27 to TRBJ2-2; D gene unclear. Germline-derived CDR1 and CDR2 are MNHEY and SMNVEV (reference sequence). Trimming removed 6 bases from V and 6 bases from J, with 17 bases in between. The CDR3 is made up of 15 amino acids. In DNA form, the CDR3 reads TGTGCCAGCAGCCCGGTACTTCCCATGTCCGGGGAGCTGTTTTTT. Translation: CASSPVLPMSGELFF.

CDR3 DNA sequence: TGTGCCAGCAGCTTGGCCAGGGTCGGCGGGGAGCTGTTTTTT. Amino acid sequence: CASSLARVGGELFF. V and J are TRBV7-9 and TRBJ2-2; D possibly corresponds to TRBD1 (5 bases). This CDR3 has 14 amino acids. Germline V gives CDR1 SEHNR, CDR2 FQNEAQ (reference sequence). The V end was cut by 3 bases, the J end by 7 bases, with 12 bases between.

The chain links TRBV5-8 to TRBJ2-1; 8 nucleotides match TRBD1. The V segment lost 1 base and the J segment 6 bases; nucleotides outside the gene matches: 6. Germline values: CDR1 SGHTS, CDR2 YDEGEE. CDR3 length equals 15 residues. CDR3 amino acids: CASSLNDRGGNEQFF. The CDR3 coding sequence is TGTGCCAGCAGCTTGAACGACAGGGGAGGCAATGAGCAGTTCTTC.

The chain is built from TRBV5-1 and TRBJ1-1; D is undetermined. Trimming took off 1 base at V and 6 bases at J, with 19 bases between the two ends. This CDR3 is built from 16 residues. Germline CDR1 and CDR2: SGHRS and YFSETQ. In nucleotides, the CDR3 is TGCGCCAGCAGCTTGTCGAAGGAAGGCCCCTTCCCTGAAGCTTTCTTT. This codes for CASSLSKEGPFPEAFF.

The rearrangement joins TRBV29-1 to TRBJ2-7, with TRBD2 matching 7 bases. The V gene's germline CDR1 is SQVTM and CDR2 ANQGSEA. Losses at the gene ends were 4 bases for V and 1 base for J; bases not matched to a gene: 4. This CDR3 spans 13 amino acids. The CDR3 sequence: CSVGGGVSYEQYF. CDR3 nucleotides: TGCAGCGTTGGTGGGGGGGTATCCTACGAGCAGTACTTC.

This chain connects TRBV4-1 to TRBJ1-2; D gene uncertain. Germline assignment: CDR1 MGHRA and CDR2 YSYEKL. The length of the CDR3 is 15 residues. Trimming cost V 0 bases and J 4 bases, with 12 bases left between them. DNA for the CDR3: TGCGCCAGCAGCCAAGATTTAGGCGCACTCTATGGCTACACCTTC. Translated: CASSQDLGALYGYTF.

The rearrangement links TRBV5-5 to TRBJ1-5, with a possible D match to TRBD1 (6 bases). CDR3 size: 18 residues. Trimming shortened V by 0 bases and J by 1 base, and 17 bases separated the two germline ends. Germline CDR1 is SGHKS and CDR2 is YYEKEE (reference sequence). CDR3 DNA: TGTGCCAGCAGCTTGGTCCCCCAACAGGGAACGAGCAATCAGCCCCAGCATTTT. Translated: CASSLVPQQGTSNQPQHF.

For the CDR3, the DNA is TGTGCCAGCAGTGTGACTAGCGGGAGGTGGTACGAGCAGTACTTC. Residues: CASSVTSGRWYEQYF. This chain joins TRBV27 and TRBJ2-7, with 13 positions matching TRBD2. Trimming at V came to 5 bases and at J to 4 bases, leaving 5 bases not matched to a gene. This CDR3 is built from 15 residues. Germline V CDR1 and CDR2: MNHEY, SMNVEV (reference sequence).

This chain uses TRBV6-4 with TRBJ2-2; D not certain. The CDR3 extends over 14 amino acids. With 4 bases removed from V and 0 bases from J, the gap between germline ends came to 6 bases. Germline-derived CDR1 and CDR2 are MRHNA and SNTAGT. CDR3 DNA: TGTGCCAGCAGTGTCAGTCCGAACACCGGGGAGCTGTTTTTT. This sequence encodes CASSVSPNTGELFF.